The 19 T cell receptor beta chains reported below all come from one sample, sequenced in a study of cytomegalovirus exposure and HLA in healthy donors. Vbeta (60) and Jbeta (13) primers were used in the PCR. Repertoires were generated with immunoSEQ multiplex PCR, while TCRdb's copy carries only in-frame clones and drops some. The sample consists of more than 100,000 clones, 80% of them appearing once. The sequenced sample was PBMCs. These receptors all stem from a female donor in good health and CMV-seropositive.

The chain is built from TRBV30 and TRBJ1-6; D might be TRBD1 (6 bases). The CDR3 covers 14 residues. Trimming pared 3 bases from V and 8 bases from J, leaving 14 bases between. Germline values: CDR1 GTSNPN, CDR2 SVGIG (reference sequence). The chain's CDR3 is CAWSPGGRDSPLHF. The CDR3 DNA reads as TGTGCCTGGAGCCCCGGGGGGCGCGATTCACCCCTCCACTTT.

The rearrangement links TRBV28 to TRBJ1-2; 11 nucleotides agree with TRBD1. J gave up 7 bases and V 10 bases, and 11 bases lay outside the gene matches. The CDR3 is 14 residues long. Germline V gene sequence: CDR1 MDHEN, CDR2 SYDVKM. The CDR3 is CATITGTGGIGYTF. In nucleotides, the CDR3 is TGTGCCACCATTACCGGGACAGGGGGGATTGGCTACACCTTC.

Only one count was recorded for this clone. This sequence joins TRBV19 and TRBJ1-4; no clear D gene. V was clipped by 3 bases and J by 7 bases, with 12 bases between them. CDR3 length: 14 amino acids. CDR1 is LNHDA and CDR2 is SQIVND in the germline V gene (reference sequence). CDR3 DNA: TGTGCCAGTAGTATTCAGGCAGGAGGTGAAAAACTGTTTTTT. Translated: CASSIQAGGEKLFF.

This chain joins TRBV5-1 and TRBJ2-1; 8 positions match TRBD1. The length of the CDR3 is 14 residues. Germline assignment: CDR1 SGHRS and CDR2 YFSETQ. The trim removed 4 bases at V and 8 bases at J, leaving 8 bases unmatched. CDR3 nucleotide sequence: TGCGCCAGCAGCCTCGGACAGGGTGCGGATGAGCAGTTCTTC. This encodes CASSLGQGADEQFF.

The V gene is TRBV30, the J gene TRBJ2-5; D unresolved. The V and J ends lost 3 bases and 5 bases respectively, with 7 bases between them. Germline V gives CDR1 GTSNPN, CDR2 SVGIG (reference sequence). The CDR3 is 11 residues long. CDR3 bases: TGTGCCTGGAGACTAAAGGAGACCCAGTACTTC. Translating gives CAWRLKETQYF.

In its sample, this clone was seen a few times. The V gene is TRBV4-3, the J gene TRBJ1-4, with a weak D call TRBD1 (5 bases). V lost 0 bases to trimming and J lost 5 bases, with 16 bases between them. The germline CDR1 and CDR2 sequences are LGHNA and YSLEER. The CDR3 loop spans 17 amino acids. The DNA for the CDR3 is TGCGCCAGCAGCCAAGATCCTGACAGTGCAGAAAATGAAAAACTGTTTTTT. This sequence encodes CASSQDPDSAENEKLFF.

The chain employs TRBV9 and TRBJ2-3; tentative D call: TRBD2 (5 bases). The V end lost 6 bases, the J end lost 2 bases, and 16 bases lay between the germline ends. The germline V gene encodes CDR1 SGDLS and CDR2 YYNGEE. The CDR3 loop spans 15 amino acids. The CDR3: CASTRGVTNTDTQYF. The CDR3 DNA reads TGTGCCAGCACTCGGGGAGTTACTAACACAGATACGCAGTATTTT.

This clone has only a few counts. The V gene is TRBV28, the J gene TRBJ1-4; TRBD1 is a possible D gene (5 bases). The CDR3 has 13 amino acids. Trimming removed 6 bases at V and 7 bases at J, with 12 bases between. Germline CDR1 and CDR2: MDHEN and SYDVKM. For the CDR3, the DNA is TGTGCCAGCAGCCCCGGGGGTACTGAAAAACTGTTTTTT. Protein: CASSPGGTEKLFF.

As concerns this clone: The sample holds other DNA sequences that translate to the same CDR3. The V gene is TRBV5-1, the J gene TRBJ2-3; 9 bases match TRBD1. The length of the CDR3 is 15 residues. CDR1 is SGHRS and CDR2 is YFSETQ in the germline V gene. V was pared by 3 bases and J by 3 bases, with 5 bases of the junction left unmatched. The DNA of the CDR3 is TGCGCCAGCAGCTCCGGACAGGGGACGACAGATACGCAGTATTTT. Translated, it gives CASSSGQGTTDTQYF.

This clone was detected only a few times. CDR3 in amino acids: CASSFRLAGAASYEQYF. The DNA for the CDR3 is TGTGCCAGCAGCTTCAGACTAGCGGGGGCGGCATCCTACGAGCAGTACTTC. This chain connects TRBV5-6 to TRBJ2-7; 12 bases fit TRBD2. The junction had 7 bases not matched to a gene; V was cut back by 2 bases and J by 1 base. The length of the CDR3 is 17 residues. Germline V gene lookup returns CDR1 SGHDT and CDR2 YYEEEE.

The chain couples TRBV28 to TRBJ1-3, with no clear D. The V gene's germline CDR1 is MDHEN and CDR2 SYDVKM. V lost 7 bases to trimming and J lost 3 bases, with 7 bases between them. The CDR3 consists of 12 residues. In DNA form, the CDR3 reads TGTGCCAGCACCCGAGGTGGAAACACCATATATTTT. It codes for CASTRGGNTIYF.

The J gene is TRBJ1-2, the V gene TRBV9; D may be TRBD1 (5 bases). The CDR3 is 17 amino acids. V lost 0 bases and J 5 bases, leaving 20 bases between the germline ends. Germline V lookup: CDR1 SGDLS, CDR2 YYNGEE. CDR3 sequence (DNA): TGTGCCAGCAGCGTAGCTAGTTTACCGGTGGGGGGGTATGGCTACACCTTC. Translated: CASSVASLPVGGYGYTF.

J is TRBJ1-1 and V is TRBV19; 8 bases align to TRBD1. CDR1 is LNHDA and CDR2 is SQIVND in the germline V gene (reference sequence). There are 14 residues in the CDR3. V lost 5 bases and J lost 5; bases outside the gene matches: 7. This CDR3 is CASSPRQGRTEAFF. In DNA, the CDR3 is TGTGCCAGTAGTCCTCGACAGGGGCGAACTGAAGCTTTCTTT.

V is TRBV2 and J is TRBJ2-3, with TRBD2 matching over 8 bases. The germline V gene encodes CDR1 SNHLY and CDR2 FYNNEI. V lost 8 bases and J lost 7; bases outside the gene matches: 11. This CDR3 comprises 14 residues. The CDR3 loop is CASHTSGGENTQYF. The CDR3 bases are TGTGCCAGCCACACAAGCGGGGGAGAAAATACGCAGTATTTT.

The chain employs TRBV9 and TRBJ2-3, with D unresolved. The length of the CDR3 is 15 residues. The ends were cut back, 0 bases at V and 1 base at J, with 9 bases in the middle. The germline V gene has CDR1 SGDLS and CDR2 YYNGEE. In DNA form, the CDR3 reads TGTGCCAGCAGCGTAGGTGGTAGCCGCACAGATACGCAGTATTTT. This gives the protein CASSVGGSRTDTQYF.

The chain is built from TRBV7-3 and TRBJ1-2, with 9 bases fitting TRBD1. From germline, CDR1 is SGHTA and CDR2 FQGTGA. Unmatched junction bases numbered 5, after V lost 0 bases and J lost 6 bases. The CDR3 length is 15 residues. CDR3 loop: CASSLTSTGGDGYTF. CDR3 DNA sequence: TGTGCCAGCAGCTTAACGTCGACAGGGGGGGATGGCTACACCTTC.

This clone was found a few times. This chain connects TRBV6-4 to TRBJ1-4, with TRBD1 matching over 7 bases. The CDR3 totals 15 residues. The germline gives CDR1 MRHNA, CDR2 SNTAGT. V lost 5 bases to trimming and J lost 4 bases; unmatched junction nucleotides: 7. CDR3 sequence: CASSPGQTLNEKLFF. The DNA of the CDR3 is TGTGCCAGCAGTCCGGGACAGACCCTTAATGAAAAACTGTTTTTT.

The V call is TRBV7-6, the J call TRBJ1-5, with TRBD1 matching 7 bases. Germline trimming cut 1 base from V and 4 bases from J; bases unmatched to any gene: 1. The germline V gene encodes CDR1 SGHVS and CDR2 FNYEAQ. This CDR3 is 14 amino acids long. The CDR3 loop is CASSLEQGNQPQHF. The CDR3, as DNA: TGTGCCAGCAGCTTAGAACAGGGGAATCAGCCCCAGCATTTT.

V and J are TRBV5-6 and TRBJ2-1; 10 positions match TRBD1. Germline V gene sequence: CDR1 SGHDT, CDR2 YYEEEE. After removal of 1 base from V and 5 bases from J, the junction contained 6 bases not matched to a gene. This CDR3 is built from 16 residues. CDR3 sequence (DNA): TGTGCCAGCAGCTTGTTTACCGGGACAGGGGACAATGAGCAGTTCTTC. Amino acid sequence: CASSLFTGTGDNEQFF.